This T cell receptor (beta chain) was identified in a study of T cells after yellow fever vaccination. The study, taken as a whole, reports: A large majority of primary-vaccination clones showed up again after the booster (about 96% CD4, around 90% CD8).

This clonotype was seen ten or more times. The antigen remains undetermined. TCRdb re-derived calls from the 5' RACE reads in MiXCR, one entry per CDR3 protein. The data contain approximately 150,000 distinct CDR3 sequences, about 6% of them singletons. Sample: CD4+ T cells sorted from PBMCs, taken on the day of the first yellow fever vaccination. The TCR comes from a man between 18 and 35 years old who received the YFV17D yellow fever vaccine.

The CDR3 spells CASSLHSKPTGELFF. The CDR3 coding sequence is TGTGCCAGTAGTCTCCACAGCAAACCCACCGGGGAGCTGTTTTTT. The V gene is TRBV19, the J gene TRBJ2-2; D not resolved. The CDR3 consists of 15 residues. Trimming pared 5 bases from V and 4 bases from J, leaving 14 bases between. In germline, CDR1 is LNHDA, CDR2 SQIVND (reference sequence).